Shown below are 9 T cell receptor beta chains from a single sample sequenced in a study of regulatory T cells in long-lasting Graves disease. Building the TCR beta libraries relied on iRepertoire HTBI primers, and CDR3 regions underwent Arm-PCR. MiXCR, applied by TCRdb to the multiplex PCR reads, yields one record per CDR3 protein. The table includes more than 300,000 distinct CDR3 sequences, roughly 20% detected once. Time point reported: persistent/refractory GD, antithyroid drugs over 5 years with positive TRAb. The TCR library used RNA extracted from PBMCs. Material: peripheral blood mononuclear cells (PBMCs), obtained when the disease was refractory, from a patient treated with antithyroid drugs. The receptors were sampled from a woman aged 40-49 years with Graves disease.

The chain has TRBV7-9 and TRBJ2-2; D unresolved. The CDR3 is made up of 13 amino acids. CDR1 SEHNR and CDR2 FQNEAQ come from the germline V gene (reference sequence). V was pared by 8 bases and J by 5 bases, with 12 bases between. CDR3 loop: CASGLRATGELFF. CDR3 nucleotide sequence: TGTGCCAGCGGTCTTCGGGCAACCGGGGAGCTGTTTTTT.

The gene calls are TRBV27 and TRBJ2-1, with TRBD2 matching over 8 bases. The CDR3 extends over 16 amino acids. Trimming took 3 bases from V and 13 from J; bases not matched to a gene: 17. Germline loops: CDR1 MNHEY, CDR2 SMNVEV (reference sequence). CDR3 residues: CASSLGFETSAILQFF. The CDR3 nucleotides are TGTGCCAGCAGTTTGGGGTTCGAGACTAGCGCGATACTACAGTTCTTC.

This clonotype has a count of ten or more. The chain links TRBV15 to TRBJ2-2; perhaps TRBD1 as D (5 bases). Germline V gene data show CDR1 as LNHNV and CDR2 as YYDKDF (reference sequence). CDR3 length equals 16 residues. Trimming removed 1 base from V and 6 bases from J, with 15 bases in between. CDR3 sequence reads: CATSRVEAGIAGELFF. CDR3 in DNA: TGTGCCACCAGCAGAGTTGAGGCAGGGATCGCCGGGGAGCTGTTTTTT.

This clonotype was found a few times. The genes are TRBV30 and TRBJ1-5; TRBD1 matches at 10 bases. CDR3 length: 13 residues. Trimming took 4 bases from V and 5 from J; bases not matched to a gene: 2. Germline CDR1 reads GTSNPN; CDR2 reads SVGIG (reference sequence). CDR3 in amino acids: CAWKGQGYQPQHF. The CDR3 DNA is TGTGCCTGGAAGGGACAGGGGTATCAGCCCCAGCATTTT.

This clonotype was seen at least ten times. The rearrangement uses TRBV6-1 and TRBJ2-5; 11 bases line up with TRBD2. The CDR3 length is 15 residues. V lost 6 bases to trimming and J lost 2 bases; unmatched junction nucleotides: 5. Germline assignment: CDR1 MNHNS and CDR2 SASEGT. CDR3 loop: CASRGTSGPQETQYF. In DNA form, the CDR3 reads TGTGCCAGCAGAGGGACTAGCGGACCTCAAGAGACCCAGTACTTC.

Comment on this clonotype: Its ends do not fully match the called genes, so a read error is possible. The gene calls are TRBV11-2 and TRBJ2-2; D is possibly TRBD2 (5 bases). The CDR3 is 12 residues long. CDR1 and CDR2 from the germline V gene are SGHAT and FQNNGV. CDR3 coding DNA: TGTGCCAGCAGCTTAGTGACCGGGGATCTGTTTTTT. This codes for CASSLVTGDLFF.

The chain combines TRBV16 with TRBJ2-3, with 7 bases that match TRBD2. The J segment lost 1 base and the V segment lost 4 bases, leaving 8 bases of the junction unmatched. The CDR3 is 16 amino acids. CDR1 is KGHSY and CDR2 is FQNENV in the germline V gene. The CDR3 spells CASSPGRTSGTDTQYF. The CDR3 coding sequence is TGTGCCAGCAGCCCCGGGAGAACTAGCGGCACAGATACGCAGTATTTT.

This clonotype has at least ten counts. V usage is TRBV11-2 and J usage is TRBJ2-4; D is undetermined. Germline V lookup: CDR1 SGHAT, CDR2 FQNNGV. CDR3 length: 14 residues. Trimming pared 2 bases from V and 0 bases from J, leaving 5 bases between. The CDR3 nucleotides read TGTGCCAGCAGCTTAATTCTAGCCAAAAACATTCAGTACTTC. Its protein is CASSLILAKNIQYF.

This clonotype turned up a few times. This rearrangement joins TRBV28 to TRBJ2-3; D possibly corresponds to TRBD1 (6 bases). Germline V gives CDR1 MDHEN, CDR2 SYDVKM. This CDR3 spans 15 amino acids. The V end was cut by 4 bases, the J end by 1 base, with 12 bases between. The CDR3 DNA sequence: TGTGCCAGCAGTTCCTCAGGGGCGGGCACAGATACGCAGTATTTT. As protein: CASSSSGAGTDTQYF.